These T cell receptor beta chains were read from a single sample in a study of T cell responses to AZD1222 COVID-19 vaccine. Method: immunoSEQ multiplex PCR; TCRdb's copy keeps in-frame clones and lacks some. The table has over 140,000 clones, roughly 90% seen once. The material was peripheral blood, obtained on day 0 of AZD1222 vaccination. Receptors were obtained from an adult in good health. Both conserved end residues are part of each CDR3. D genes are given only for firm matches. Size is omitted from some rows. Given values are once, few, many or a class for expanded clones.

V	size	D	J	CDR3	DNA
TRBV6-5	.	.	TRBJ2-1	CASMEGGNLYNEQFF	TGTGCCAGCATGGAGGGAGGTAATCTGTACAATGAGCAGTTCTTC
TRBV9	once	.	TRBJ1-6	CASRYSYNSPLHF	TGTGCCAGCAGATACTCCTATAATTCACCCCTCCACTTT
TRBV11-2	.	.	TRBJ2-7	CASSLDLSGFYEQYF	TGTGCCAGCAGCTTAGACCTAAGCGGGTTTTACGAGCAGTACTTC
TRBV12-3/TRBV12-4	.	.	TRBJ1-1	CASSLGDRSEAFF	TGTGCCAGCAGTTTAGGTGACAGGTCTGAAGCTTTCTTT
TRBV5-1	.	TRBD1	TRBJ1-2	CASSTDRGNYGYTF	TGCGCCAGCAGCACGGACAGGGGCAACTATGGCTACACCTTC
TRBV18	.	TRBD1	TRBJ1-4	CASSPSGQGSEKLFF	TGTGCCAGCTCACCCTCGGGACAGGGGAGTGAAAAACTGTTTTTT
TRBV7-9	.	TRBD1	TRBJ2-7	CASSQGPQGASYEQYF	TGTGCCAGCAGCCAGGGGCCACAGGGGGCTTCCTACGAGCAGTACTTC
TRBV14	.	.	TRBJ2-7	CASSQVTGPFEQYF	TGTGCCAGCAGCCAAGTCACAGGCCCTTTCGAGCAGTACTTC
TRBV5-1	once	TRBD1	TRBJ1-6	CASRNRTGSSPLHF	TGCGCCAGCAGGAACCGGACAGGGAGCTCACCCCTCCACTTT
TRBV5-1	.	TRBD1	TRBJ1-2	CASSYETGGYGYTF	TGCGCCAGCAGCTATGAGACAGGGGGCTATGGCTACACCTTC
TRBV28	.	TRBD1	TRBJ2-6	CASSSGQGAPGANVLTF	TGTGCCAGCAGTTCGGGACAGGGGGCGCCTGGGGCCAACGTCCTGACTTTC
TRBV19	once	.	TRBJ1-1	CASSIDVGYEAFF	TGTGCCAGTAGTATAGATGTCGGGTATGAAGCTTTCTTT
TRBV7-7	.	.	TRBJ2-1	CASSLALGGAGEQFF	TGTGCTAGCAGCTTAGCGCTAGGGGGGGCAGGGGAGCAGTTCTTC
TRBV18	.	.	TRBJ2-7	CASSRGAGDEQYF	TGTGCCAGCTCACGGGGGGCCGGGGACGAGCAGTACTTC
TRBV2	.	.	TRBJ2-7	CASSEVSFWGGRSYEQYF	TGTGCCAGCAGTGAAGTATCTTTTTGGGGGGGGCGTTCTTACGAGCAGTACTTC
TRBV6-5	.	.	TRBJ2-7	CASLDKVGYYEQYF	TGTGCCAGCCTTGACAAAGTGGGGTACTACGAGCAGTACTTC
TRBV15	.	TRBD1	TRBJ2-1	CATSRQFPGQGHNEQFF	TGTGCCACCAGCAGACAATTTCCGGGACAGGGACACAATGAGCAGTTCTTC
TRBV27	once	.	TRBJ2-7	CASSLLGGTANYEQYF	TGTGCCAGCAGTTTATTGGGAGGGACAGCAAACTACGAGCAGTACTTC
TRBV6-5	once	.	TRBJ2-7	CASSRGQPSYEQYF	TGTGCCAGCAGTAGGGGACAACCCTCCTACGAGCAGTACTTC
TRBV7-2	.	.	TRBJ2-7	CASSLSRGQNLGQYF	TGTGCCAGCAGCTTATCCCGCGGGCAGAACTTGGGGCAGTACTTC
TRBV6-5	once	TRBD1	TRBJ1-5	CASSLSPGQGQRAQHF	TGTGCCAGCAGTTTAAGCCCAGGACAGGGCCAGAGGGCCCAGCATTTT
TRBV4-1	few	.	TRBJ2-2	CASREVGDTGELFF	TGCGCCAGCAGAGAAGTGGGGGACACCGGGGAGCTGTTTTTT
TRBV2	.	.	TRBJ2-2	CASSDQGTGELFF	TGTGCCAGCAGTGATCAGGGGACCGGGGAGCTGTTTTTT
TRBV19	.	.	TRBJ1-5	CASSIGGSRNQPQHF	TGTGCCAGTAGTATAGGCGGCAGTCGCAATCAGCCCCAGCATTTT
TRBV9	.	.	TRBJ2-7	CASSSGRSEQYF	TGTGCCAGCAGCTCCGGACGTTCCGAGCAGTACTTC
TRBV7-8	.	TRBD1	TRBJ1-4	CASSPRDSRNEKLFF	TGTGCCAGCAGCCCACGGGACAGCCGAAATGAAAAACTGTTTTTT
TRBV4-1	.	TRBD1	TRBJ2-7	CASSPGQGTHEQYF	TGCGCCAGCAGCCCGGGACAGGGGACCCACGAGCAGTACTTC
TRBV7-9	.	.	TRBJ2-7	CASSLWATSYEQYF	TGTGCCAGCAGCTTATGGGCAACCTCCTACGAGCAGTACTTC
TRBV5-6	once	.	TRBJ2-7	CASSLGAGPAYEQYF	TGTGCCAGCAGCTTGGGGGCAGGGCCTGCCTACGAGCAGTACTTC
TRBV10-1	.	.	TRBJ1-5	CASSDPNQPQHF	TGCGCCAGCAGTGACCCGAATCAGCCCCAGCATTTT
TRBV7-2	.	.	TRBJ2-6	CASSLGNRANVLTF	TGTGCCAGCAGCTTAGGAAACAGGGCCAACGTCCTGACTTTC
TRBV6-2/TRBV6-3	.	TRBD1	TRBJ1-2	CASSYARGQGLYGYTF	TGTGCCAGCAGCTATGCGAGGGGACAGGGCCTCTATGGCTACACCTTC
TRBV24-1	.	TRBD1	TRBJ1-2	CATSDPGGQGNYGYTF	TGTGCCACCAGTGACCCCGGCGGACAGGGGAACTATGGCTACACCTTC
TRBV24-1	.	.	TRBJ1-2	CATSDRYRRDGYTF	TGTGCCACCAGTGATCGCTACAGGCGGGATGGCTACACCTTC
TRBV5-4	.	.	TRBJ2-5	CASSPLGGTQETQYF	TGTGCCAGCAGCCCCTTAGGCGGTACCCAAGAGACCCAGTACTTC
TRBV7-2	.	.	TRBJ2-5	CASSLWQIQETQYF	TGTGCCAGCAGCTTATGGCAGATCCAAGAGACCCAGTACTTC
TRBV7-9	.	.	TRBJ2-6	CASRNPGHNSGANVLTF	TGTGCCAGCAGAAATCCGGGACACAACTCTGGGGCCAACGTCCTGACTTTC
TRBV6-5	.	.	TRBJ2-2	CASSSGSGELFF	TGTGCCAGCAGCTCAGGCTCCGGGGAGCTGTTTTTT
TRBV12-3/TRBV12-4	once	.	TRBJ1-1	CASSQGIEAFF	TGTGCCAGCAGTCAGGGGATAGAGGCTTTCTTT
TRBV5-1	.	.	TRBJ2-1	CASGLGSRAHEQFF	TGCGCCAGCGGCCTCGGGTCTCGAGCTCATGAGCAGTTCTTC
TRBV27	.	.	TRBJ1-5	CASSPRSDGPSNQPQHF	TGTGCCAGCAGTCCAAGATCGGACGGTCCTAGCAATCAGCCCCAGCATTTT
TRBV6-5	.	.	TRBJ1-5	CASSSARNNQPQHF	TGTGCCAGCAGTTCGGCTCGGAACAATCAGCCCCAGCATTTT
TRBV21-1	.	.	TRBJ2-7	CASSTGRPYEQYF	TGTGCCAGCAGCACCGGCAGGCCCTACGAGCAGTACTTC
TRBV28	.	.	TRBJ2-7	CASRRGWDEQYF	TGTGCCAGCAGACGGGGCTGGGACGAGCAGTACTTC
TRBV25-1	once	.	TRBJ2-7	CASSELTDGYEQYF	TGTGCCAGCAGTGAATTAACAGACGGCTACGAGCAGTACTTC
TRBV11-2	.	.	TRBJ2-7	CASSRAEAGSYEQYF	TGTGCCAGCAGCCGCGCGGAAGCGGGCTCCTACGAGCAGTACTTC
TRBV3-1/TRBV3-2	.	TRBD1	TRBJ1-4	CASSQSRDSYEKLFF	TGTGCCAGCAGCCAATCCCGGGACAGTTATGAAAAACTGTTTTTT
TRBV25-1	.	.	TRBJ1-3	CASKSAGPRVSGNTIYF	TGTGCCAGCAAAAGCGCCGGGCCTAGAGTTTCTGGAAACACCATATATTTT
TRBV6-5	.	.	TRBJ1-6	CASSQGIGNNSPLHF	TGTGCCAGTTCCCAGGGGATTGGTAATAATTCACCCCTCCACTTT
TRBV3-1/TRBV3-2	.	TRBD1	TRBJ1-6	CASSQFPGQGANSPLHF	TGTGCCAGCAGCCAATTTCCGGGACAGGGGGCTAATTCACCCCTCCACTTT
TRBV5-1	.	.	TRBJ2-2	CASQGGQNTGELFF	TGCGCCAGCCAAGGGGGACAAAACACCGGGGAGCTGTTTTTT
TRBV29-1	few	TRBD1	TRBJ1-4	CSVHGTGRNEKLFF	TGCAGCGTTCATGGGACAGGTAGAAATGAAAAACTGTTTTTT
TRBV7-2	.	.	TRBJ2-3	CASSSHSGADTQYF	TGTGCCAGCAGCTCGCACTCTGGGGCCGATACGCAGTATTTT
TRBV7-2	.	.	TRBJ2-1	CASRRSLGPQEQFF	TGTGCCAGCAGGCGATCCCTCGGCCCCCAAGAGCAGTTCTTC
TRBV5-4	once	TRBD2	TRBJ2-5	CASSQILAGGRETQYF	TGTGCCAGCAGTCAAATACTAGCGGGAGGGAGGGAGACCCAGTACTTC